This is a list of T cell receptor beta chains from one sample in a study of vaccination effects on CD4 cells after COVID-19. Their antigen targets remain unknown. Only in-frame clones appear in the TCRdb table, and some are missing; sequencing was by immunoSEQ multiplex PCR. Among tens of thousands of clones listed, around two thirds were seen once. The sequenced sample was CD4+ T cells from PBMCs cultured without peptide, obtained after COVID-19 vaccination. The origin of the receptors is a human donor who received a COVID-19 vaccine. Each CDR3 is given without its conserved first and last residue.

CDR3aa: ARFTGTQY; v_gene: TRBV27; j_gene: TRBJ2-3
CDR3aa: ASSSLRGDPTDTQY; v_gene: TRBV6-2/TRBV6-3; j_gene: TRBJ2-3
CDR3aa: ASNTGTGGVTEAF; v_gene: TRBV19; j_gene: TRBJ1-1
CDR3aa: ASSYIGRGGLGTQY; v_gene: TRBV6-5; j_gene: TRBJ2-5
CDR3aa: ASRKRGSQETQY; v_gene: TRBV7-2; j_gene: TRBJ2-5
CDR3aa: SVEEWPTGRTDTQY; v_gene: TRBV29-1; j_gene: TRBJ2-3
CDR3aa: ASRAQTLNTGELF; v_gene: TRBV2; j_gene: TRBJ2-2
CDR3aa: ASSLGTGGGYT; v_gene: TRBV12-3/TRBV12-4; j_gene: TRBJ1-2
CDR3aa: ASSEPRDRTNYGYT; v_gene: TRBV2; j_gene: TRBJ1-2
CDR3aa: ASSHDTGGVNYGYT; v_gene: TRBV4-2; j_gene: TRBJ1-2
CDR3aa: ASSQQRGGGNTIY; v_gene: TRBV3-1/TRBV3-2; j_gene: TRBJ1-3
CDR3aa: ASSLVGQAITDTQY; v_gene: TRBV5-1; j_gene: TRBJ2-3
CDR3aa: ATSDARLGGNQPQH; v_gene: TRBV24-1; j_gene: TRBJ1-5
CDR3aa: ASSLSRSIYGTDTQY; v_gene: TRBV5-1; j_gene: TRBJ2-3
CDR3aa: ATSGATGGEETQY; v_gene: TRBV24-1; j_gene: TRBJ2-5
CDR3aa: ASKRAGKGVDGEKLF; v_gene: TRBV6-4; j_gene: TRBJ1-4
CDR3aa: ASSPDIGGKNTQETQY; v_gene: TRBV6-2/TRBV6-3; j_gene: TRBJ2-5
CDR3aa: ASMTSNQPQH; v_gene: TRBV12-3/TRBV12-4; j_gene: TRBJ1-5
CDR3aa: ASKKDSSYNSPLH; v_gene: TRBV6-5; j_gene: TRBJ1-6
CDR3aa: ASGTSGGATGANVLT; v_gene: TRBV7-3; j_gene: TRBJ2-6
CDR3aa: ASSEYKGGADTQY; v_gene: TRBV25-1; j_gene: TRBJ2-3
CDR3aa: AWRLYLGAPLH; v_gene: TRBV30; j_gene: TRBJ1-6
CDR3aa: ASSITRGDQPQH; v_gene: TRBV18; j_gene: TRBJ1-5
CDR3aa: ASSPDIRGAEAF; v_gene: TRBV18; j_gene: TRBJ1-1
CDR3aa: ASTRDLNTGELF; v_gene: TRBV9; j_gene: TRBJ2-2
CDR3aa: AISGPPTDREEETQY; v_gene: TRBV10-3; j_gene: TRBJ2-5
CDR3aa: ASSLGSGVLDTEAF; v_gene: TRBV11-2; j_gene: TRBJ1-1
CDR3aa: ASSFPNYGYT; v_gene: TRBV7-2; j_gene: TRBJ1-2
CDR3aa: ASSVATSGVGDT; v_gene: TRBV9; j_gene: TRBJ1-2
CDR3aa: ASRLSGQSNQPQH; v_gene: TRBV28; j_gene: TRBJ1-5
CDR3aa: ASSYSTGGAGTEAF; v_gene: TRBV6-5; j_gene: TRBJ1-1
CDR3aa: AWSVSPGAVETQY; v_gene: TRBV30; j_gene: TRBJ2-5
CDR3aa: SVEVPGEAF; v_gene: TRBV29-1; j_gene: TRBJ1-1
CDR3aa: ASSDGIQGGRETQY; v_gene: TRBV6-1; j_gene: TRBJ2-5
CDR3aa: ASGGQGPAGQPQH; v_gene: TRBV6-5; j_gene: TRBJ1-5
CDR3aa: ASSPRSVSQPQH; v_gene: TRBV18; j_gene: TRBJ1-5
CDR3aa: ASSSRVGQETQY; v_gene: TRBV7-2; j_gene: TRBJ2-5
CDR3aa: ASSPATGGDYGYT; v_gene: TRBV27; j_gene: TRBJ1-2
CDR3aa: SVGGADTQY; v_gene: TRBV29-1; j_gene: TRBJ2-3
CDR3aa: ASRTLIEKGGLTSNAEAF; v_gene: TRBV10-1; j_gene: TRBJ1-1
CDR3aa: ASSLMGARGYT; v_gene: TRBV7-3; j_gene: TRBJ1-2